Listed here are 32 T cell receptor beta chains from one sample, sequenced in a study of glioma-infiltrating T cells. TCR alpha and beta CDR3 regions were amplified from RNA using iRepertoire nested multiplex PCR. TCRdb processed the multiplex PCR reads anew with MiXCR; each CDR3 protein has one entry. The repertoire holds 170,000 or so distinct CDR3 sequences, with over 40% as singletons. The specimen sequenced was glioma tissue, nonneoplastic brain tissue, or PBMCs (not recorded which). The receptors derive from a human donor with low-grade glioma or glioblastoma, undergoing nonglioma brain surgery, or in good health (not recorded which).

Note on this clonotype: A much larger clone sits a single nucleotide away, making a read error possible. The chain joins TRBV28 to TRBJ1-6; D is uncertain. This CDR3 comprises 15 residues. Germline-derived CDR1 and CDR2 are MDHEN and SYDVKM. DNA for the CDR3: TGTGCCAGGAGTTTAGAGCCGGGTCGGACTTCACCCCTCCACTTT. This codes for CARSLEPGRTSPLHF.

V is TRBV20-1 and J is TRBJ2-7; D remains unclear. Germline V CDR1 and CDR2: DFQATT, SNEGSKA (reference sequence). CDR3 length: 14 residues. The CDR3, as DNA: TGCATCGCTACAGAGGCAGGTGGGACCTACGAGCAGTACTTC. Amino acid sequence: CIATEAGGTYEQYF.

This clonotype has only a few counts. This rearrangement joins TRBV12-5 to TRBJ2-7; D is unresolved. The length of the CDR3 is 10 residues. Germline V gene sequence: CDR1 LGHNT, CDR2 FRNRAP. Trimming took off 8 bases at V and 5 bases at J, with 7 bases between the two ends. This chain's CDR3 is CASIPHEQYF. CDR3 bases: TGTGCTAGTATTCCCCACGAGCAGTACTTC.

The V and J genes are TRBV2 and TRBJ2-1, with D maybe TRBD1 (6 bases). The CDR3 length is 15 residues. Trimming took off 5 bases at V and 10 bases at J, with 21 bases between the two ends. The germline CDR1 and CDR2 sequences are SNHLY and FYNNEI. The CDR3: CASSPKYRVWWEQFF. CDR3 DNA sequence: TGTGCCAGCAGTCCTAAGTACAGGGTTTGGTGGGAGCAGTTCTTC.

Remarks on this clonotype: At one boundary the junction diverges from the germline segment, which might be a read error. The chain recombines TRBV7-2 with TRBJ2-1; no definite D call. Germline lookup yields CDR1 SGHTA and CDR2 FQGNSA. CDR3 length equals 12 residues. The CDR3 nucleotides are TGTGCCAGCAGTGTATTAGACAATCAGCAGTTCTTC. Its protein product is CASSVLDNQQFF.

Notes on this clonotype: Sequence at one end of the junction differs from germline and may be a read error. The V and J genes are TRBV28 and TRBJ2-3; unclear D gene. Germline values: CDR1 MDHEN, CDR2 SYDVKM. This CDR3 contains 10 residues. The CDR3 here is CASSSDTQYF. In DNA, the CDR3 is TGTGCCAGCAGTTCAGATACTCAGTATTTT.

This clonotype was recorded many times. The V and J genes are TRBV28 and TRBJ2-7, with TRBD1 as a possible D gene (5 bases). This CDR3 region has 15 residues. CDR1 MDHEN and CDR2 SYDVKM come from the germline V gene. With 6 bases removed from V and 1 base from J, the gap between germline ends came to 16 bases. CDR3 in DNA: TGTGCCAGCAGGAACCAGGGTTTAGCTTCCTACGAGCAGTACTTC. This encodes CASRNQGLASYEQYF.

This clonotype was counted many times. The chain links TRBV28 to TRBJ2-3; TRBD1 might be the D (6 bases). From germline, CDR1 is MDHEN and CDR2 SYDVKM. Trimming removed 5 bases at V and 3 bases at J, with 15 bases between. The CDR3 is 15 amino acids. CDR3 residues: CASSTRDTTTDTQYF. CDR3 nucleotides: TGTGCCAGCAGTACCCGGGACACCACAACAGATACGCAGTATTTT.

This clonotype was observed at least ten times. The rearrangement uses TRBV6-1 and TRBJ2-3; TRBD2 is a possible D gene (5 bases). The CDR3 is 14 amino acids. Germline CDR1 reads MNHNS; CDR2 reads SASEGT. V lost 3 bases to trimming and J lost 6 bases, with 13 bases between them. CDR3 DNA sequence: TGTGCCAGCAGTGAGCCCCCCACGGGGGATACGCAGTATTTT. Amino acids: CASSEPPTGDTQYF.

This clonotype was seen a handful of times. At one boundary the junction diverges from the germline segment, which might be a read error. The rearrangement links TRBV27 to TRBJ1-1; D remains ambiguous. CDR3 length: 14 residues. Germline V CDR1 and CDR2: MNHEY, SMNVEV (reference sequence). The CDR3 region has the DNA TGTGCCAGCAGTTTCAGAGCCGGGAACACTAAAGCTTTCTTT. Translating it yields CASSFRAGNTKAFF.

This sequence joins TRBV12-3 or TRBV12-4 and TRBJ2-7, with 8 bases that match TRBD2. The CDR3 consists of 14 residues. Germline trimming cut 5 bases from V and 7 bases from J; bases unmatched to any gene: 10. The CDR3 region has the DNA TGTGCCAGCAGTCGAGCGGGAGCCCAGGGGGAGCAGTACTTC. Translated: CASSRAGAQGEQYF.

In its sample, this clonotype was seen many times. The V gene is TRBV6-1, the J gene TRBJ1-2, with no clear D. Germline CDR1 and CDR2: MNHNS and SASEGT. V lost 1 base, J lost 3 bases, and 3 bases lay in between. This CDR3 contains 12 residues. The CDR3 protein is CASSEGDYGYTF. For the CDR3, the DNA is TGTGCCAGCAGTGAAGGAGACTATGGCTACACCTTC.

Ten or more counts support this clonotype. The rearrangement joins TRBV10-3 to TRBJ1-5, with 8 bases fitting TRBD1. With 2 bases clipped from V and 6 bases from J, the junction kept 6 bases outside the gene matches. The CDR3 consists of 15 residues. Looked up from germline, CDR1 is ENHRY and CDR2 is SYGVKD. As DNA, the CDR3 is TGTGCCATCAGTGAGAGGACAGGGTTGACTCAGCCCCAGCATTTT. The encoded protein is CAISERTGLTQPQHF.

This clonotype was recorded at least ten times. The chain carries TRBV15 and TRBJ2-3, with 9 nucleotides matching TRBD2. In germline, CDR1 is LNHNV, CDR2 YYDKDF (reference sequence). J gave up 0 bases and V 4 bases, and 2 bases lay outside the gene matches. The CDR3 spans 15 residues. DNA of the CDR3: TGTGCCACCAGCACAGGACTAGCGAGCACAGATACGCAGTATTTT. It specifies CATSTGLASTDTQYF.

The V gene is TRBV4-1, the J gene TRBJ1-1; 7 nucleotides match TRBD1. CDR3 length: 14 residues. CDR1 MGHRA and CDR2 YSYEKL come from the germline V gene. Trimming removed 6 bases from V and 6 bases from J; junction bases left unmatched: 10. CDR3 protein: CASRPTGVRAEAFF. The CDR3 DNA reads as TGCGCCAGCAGACCTACAGGGGTGAGGGCTGAAGCTTTCTTT.

This clonotype was recorded many times. The CDR3 DNA sequence: TGTGCCAGCAGTTCCCCACTAGCGGGGGGGATTAACAATGAGCAGTTCTTC. The encoded protein is CASSSPLAGGINNEQFF. V gene TRBV27 combines with J gene TRBJ2-1; TRBD2 aligns across 13 bases. The length of the CDR3 is 17 residues. CDR1 is MNHEY and CDR2 is SMNVEV in the germline V gene (reference sequence). V lost 4 bases to trimming and J lost 5 bases; unmatched junction nucleotides: 8.

This clonotype was detected only a few times. This chain links TRBV5-1 with TRBJ2-1; D is possibly TRBD1 (6 bases). The CDR3 totals 15 residues. Per germline, CDR1 SGHRS and CDR2 YFSETQ. V gave up 3 bases and J gave up 4 bases, with 14 bases separating them. The CDR3 is CASSSRGPNYNEQFF. CDR3 sequence (DNA): TGCGCCAGCAGCTCCAGGGGACCTAATTACAATGAGCAGTTCTTC.

The V call is TRBV4-1, the J call TRBJ2-7, with 12 bases identical to TRBD2. The CDR3 loop spans 15 amino acids. J gave up 7 bases and V 4 bases, and 8 bases lay outside the gene matches. Germline V CDR1 and CDR2: MGHRA, YSYEKL. The CDR3 spells CASSPWTSGTAEQYF. DNA of the CDR3: TGCGCCAGCAGCCCATGGACTAGCGGGACGGCAGAGCAGTACTTC.

As for this clonotype: It may be a read error: a sequence one base away is much more abundant. This rearrangement joins TRBV5-4 to TRBJ2-3; D unresolved. The V gene lost 1 base and the J gene lost 2 bases, with 5 bases spanning the gap. This CDR3 region has 13 residues. CDR1 SGHNT and CDR2 YYREEE come from the germline V gene (reference sequence). This chain's CDR3 is CASSLYTTDTQYF. In DNA form, the CDR3 reads TGTGCCAGCAGCTTGTACACCACAGATACGCAGTATTTT.

This clonotype was detected only once. No conserved phenylalanine or tryptophan ends this CDR3, so it is likely a read error. CDR3 nucleotide sequence: TGTGCCAGCAGTACTTCACTAGCGAACCAAGAGACCCAGTACCTC. It is translated as CASSTSLANQETQYL. The J gene is TRBJ2-5, the V gene TRBV28; 7 positions agree with TRBD2. V gave up 5 bases and J gave up 0 bases; unmatched junction bases: 6. Germline V gene data show CDR1 as MDHEN and CDR2 as SYDVKM. This CDR3 is 15 amino acids long.

With regard to this clonotype: A junction end diverges from the germline sequence, so it may reflect a read error. This chain uses TRBV11-2 with TRBJ2-7; D ambiguous. Germline CDR1 and CDR2: SGHAT and FQNNGV. The CDR3 totals 14 residues. The CDR3 DNA is TGTGCCAGCGGCTTAGAGTTTTCCCTATACGAGCAGTACTTC. Translated: CASGLEFSLYEQYF.

With regard to this clonotype: It is unclear where the CDR3 begins or ends on the DNA, so no DNA is shown, and the CDR3 is as TCRdb lists it. The chain recombines TRBV25-1 with TRBJ2-1; the listed D gene, TRBD1, was not tested against the DNA. The CDR3 adds up to 13 amino acids, both ends counted. Germline V lookup: CDR1 MGHDK, CDR2 SYGVNS. This CDR3 reads CASSGDSRAGQFF.

In its sample, this clonotype was seen many times. The chain links TRBV3-1 to TRBJ1-1; the D is unclear. The CDR3 is made up of 13 amino acids. Between the trimmed V and J ends, which lost 3 bases and 9 bases, there was a span of 14 bases. Germline V gene lookup returns CDR1 LGHDT and CDR2 YNNKEL (reference sequence). The CDR3 loop reads CASSHLDGSQAFF. The CDR3 DNA sequence: TGTGCCAGCAGCCATCTCGACGGCTCCCAAGCTTTCTTT.

This clonotype appeared many times. The chain recombines TRBV29-1 with TRBJ2-3; possibly TRBD1 for D (6 bases). V gave up 4 bases and J gave up 1 base, with 9 bases separating them. CDR3 length: 13 residues. Germline loops: CDR1 SQVTM, CDR2 ANQGSEA. CDR3: CSVAQGGTDTQYF. In nucleotides, the CDR3 is TGCAGCGTTGCACAGGGAGGCACAGATACGCAGTATTTT.

This clonotype was detected a few times. The rearrangement uses TRBV27 and TRBJ2-7, with TRBD1 matching over 7 bases. CDR1 is MNHEY and CDR2 is SMNVEV in the germline V gene (reference sequence). V lost 7 bases, J lost 4 bases, and 19 bases stayed unmatched. CDR3 size: 17 residues. This CDR3 is CASIDGYKQGRQYEQYF. CDR3 DNA: TGTGCCAGCATAGACGGATACAAACAGGGGCGCCAATACGAGCAGTACTTC.

This clonotype was found a few times. The genes are TRBV18 and TRBJ2-1; 10 bases line up with TRBD1. The germline gives CDR1 KGHSH, CDR2 LQKENI. The CDR3 has 15 residues. With 2 bases clipped from V and 7 bases from J, the junction kept 5 bases outside the gene matches. CDR3 nucleotides: TGTGCCAGCTCACCATTGGACAGGGGGACGAATGAGCAGTTCTTC. This encodes CASSPLDRGTNEQFF.

V usage is TRBV7-2 and J usage is TRBJ2-1; tentatively, D is TRBD2 (6 bases). The end of the DNA fits TRBJ2-7 better, so the J call may be wrong. This CDR3 comprises 14 residues. CDR1 is SGHTA, CDR2 FQGNSA, per germline. Here the CDR3 DNA reads TGTGCCAGCAGCTTTGGCGGGGAGTGGCACGAGCAGTACTTC. Residues: CASSFGGEWHEQYF.

This clonotype was observed once. A much bigger clone sits one base away, suggesting this may be a read error. The V and J genes are TRBV28 and TRBJ1-2; D might be TRBD1 (6 bases). The CDR3 is made up of 14 amino acids. Deletions cut 8 bases from V and 4 bases from J, with 17 bases between. Germline values: CDR1 MDHEN, CDR2 SYDVKM. The CDR3 DNA reads TGTGCCAGCTGGGGGGCAGGCAACAGCTATGGCTACACCTTC. As protein: CASWGAGNSYGYTF.

The chain recombines TRBV29-1 with TRBJ2-5, with TRBD2 matching 8 bases. This CDR3 is 13 amino acids long. Per germline, CDR1 SQVTM and CDR2 ANQGSEA. V shed 0 bases, J shed 4 bases, and the junction held 1 base outside the gene matches. The CDR3 spells CSVEETSAETQYF. The DNA for the CDR3 is TGCAGCGTTGAAGAGACTAGCGCAGAGACCCAGTACTTC.

This clonotype occurred a few times. CDR3 coding DNA: TGTGCCAGCTCACCGGATAGACAGGTTTACAATGAGCAGTTCTTC. The encoded protein is CASSPDRQVYNEQFF. The chain is built from TRBV18 and TRBJ2-1; possible D gene TRBD1, 6 bases. This CDR3 region has 15 residues. CDR1 and CDR2 (germline): KGHSH, LQKENI. Trimming left V 3 bases short and J 4 bases short, with 13 bases between. Looking up the rest from reference TRBV18 and TRBJ2-1 gives the full variable domain: NAGVMQNPRHLVRRRGQEARLRCSPMKGHSHVYWYRQLPEEGLKFMVYLQKENIIDESGMPKERFSAEFPKEGPSILRIQQVVRGDSAAYFCASSPDRQVYNEQFFGPGTRLTVL.

This clonotype was observed a few times. The chain links TRBV12-3 or TRBV12-4 to TRBJ2-7; 9 bases are a match to TRBD1. V was pared by 7 bases and J by 2 bases, with 3 bases of the junction left unmatched. The CDR3 consists of 13 residues. CDR3 amino acids: CASKGQGTYEQYF. In nucleotides, the CDR3 is TGTGCCAGCAAGGGACAGGGAACCTACGAGCAGTACTTC.

The chain joins TRBV7-2 to TRBJ2-7, with D perhaps given as TRBD1 or TRBD2 (6 bases each). V dropped 5 bases and J dropped 5 bases, with 19 bases sitting between them. The CDR3 is made up of 15 amino acids. CDR1 and CDR2 from the germline V gene are SGHTA and FQGNSA. The CDR3 nucleotides are TGTGCCAGCAGCCCCACCGGGGGCAGGGGTGACGAGCAGTACTTC. This sequence encodes CASSPTGGRGDEQYF.